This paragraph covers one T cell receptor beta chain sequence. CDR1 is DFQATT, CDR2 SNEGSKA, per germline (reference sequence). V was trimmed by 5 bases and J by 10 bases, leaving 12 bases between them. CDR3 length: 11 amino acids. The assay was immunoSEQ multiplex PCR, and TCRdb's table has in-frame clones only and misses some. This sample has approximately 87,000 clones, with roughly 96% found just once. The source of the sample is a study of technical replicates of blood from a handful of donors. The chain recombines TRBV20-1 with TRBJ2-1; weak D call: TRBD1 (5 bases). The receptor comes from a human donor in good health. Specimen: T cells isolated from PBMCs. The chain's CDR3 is CSAGARGEQFF. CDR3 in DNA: TGCAGTGCTGGGGCCCGAGGCGAGCAGTTCTTC.